This entry lists 27 T cell receptor beta chains sequenced from one sample in a study of blood T cell repertoires in COVID-19 (dated by TCRdb to 2019 to 2021). To prepare the library, the immunoSEQ multiplex PCR assay was applied. In its TCRdb copy, this immuneACCESS table keeps in-frame sequences only and misses some clones. Where compared with another copy, unresolved V genes explain less than half of these, and the others have no known cause. The sample table lists 380,000 or so clones, 75% to 90% of them with a count of one. The ten largest clones take up 7.1% of the sample. Sequencing input: peripheral blood. The receptors were sampled from a woman aged 55-70 years with COVID-19, enrolled during active disease.

This clone was found a few times. The chain uses TRBV12-3 or TRBV12-4 and TRBJ1-1; a weak D match, TRBD1 (5 bases). Trimming cost V 2 bases and J 7 bases, with 8 bases left between them. This CDR3 region has 12 residues. In DNA form, the CDR3 reads TGTGCCAGCAGTTTATTGGGGGGTGAAGCTTTCTTT. Translation gives CASSLLGGEAFF.

The chain uses TRBV7-7 and TRBJ2-5; tentative D call: TRBD1 (6 bases). Between the trimmed V and J ends, which lost 2 bases and 2 bases, there was a span of 12 bases. CDR1 is SSHAT and CDR2 is FNYEAQ in the germline V gene (reference sequence). This CDR3 spans 15 amino acids. CDR3 protein: CASSLRGQTQETQYF. DNA for the CDR3: TGTGCCAGCAGCTTAAGGGGACAAACGCAAGAGACCCAGTACTTC.

V and J are TRBV10-2 and TRBJ1-1; maybe TRBD1 (6 bases). Germline loops: CDR1 WSHSY, CDR2 SAAADI. V gave up 4 bases and J gave up 4 bases, with 16 bases separating them. The CDR3 has 15 amino acids. The DNA for the CDR3 is TGCGCCAGCAGTGGGGTGACTACAGGGTCCACTGAAGCTTTCTTT. Encoded protein: CASSGVTTGSTEAFF.

This chain links TRBV5-4 with TRBJ2-7; 7 bases agree with TRBD2. This CDR3 is built from 14 residues. Per germline, CDR1 SGHNT and CDR2 YYREEE (reference sequence). The trim removed 4 bases at V and 1 base at J, leaving 5 bases unmatched. DNA of the CDR3: TGTGCCAGCAGCCCGCCGGGGGGATCCTACGAGCAGTACTTC. Encoded protein: CASSPPGGSYEQYF.

The chain combines TRBV4-1 with TRBJ2-5; 11 bases fit TRBD2. Unmatched junction bases numbered 12, after V lost 0 bases and J lost 3 bases. The CDR3 covers 19 residues. Germline V gene data show CDR1 as MGHRA and CDR2 as YSYEKL. DNA of the CDR3: TGCGCCAGCAGCCAAGATGATAGCGGGGGGGCACCCTCCGAAGAGACCCAGTACTTC. This sequence encodes CASSQDDSGGAPSEETQYF.

This chain uses TRBV5-1 with TRBJ2-1; D gene ambiguous. The CDR3 consists of 15 residues. Germline values: CDR1 SGHRS, CDR2 YFSETQ. V was pared by 0 bases and J by 4 bases, with 11 bases between. CDR3 in amino acids: CASSLAPGNYNEQFF. CDR3 in DNA: TGCGCCAGCAGCTTGGCCCCGGGTAATTACAATGAGCAGTTCTTC.

The chain combines TRBV6-5 with TRBJ1-1; no clear D. Germline loops: CDR1 MNHEY, CDR2 SVGAGI. V was trimmed by 0 bases and J by 4 bases, leaving 15 bases between them. The CDR3 loop spans 16 amino acids. The CDR3 region has the DNA TGTGCCAGCAGTTACTCCACGGATCCTGGAGGCACTGAAGCTTTCTTT. Protein product: CASSYSTDPGGTEAFF.

The chain is built from TRBV27 and TRBJ2-5; 9 nucleotides match TRBD1. V was clipped by 2 bases and J by 5 bases; unmatched bases: 15. CDR3 length: 18 amino acids. The germline V gene encodes CDR1 MNHEY and CDR2 SMNVEV (reference sequence). DNA for the CDR3: TGTGCCAGCAGTTTACCGGGGACAGGGATGGTCGCGGGGGAGACCCAGTACTTC. Amino acid sequence: CASSLPGTGMVAGETQYF.

The chain couples TRBV12-3 or TRBV12-4 to TRBJ1-2, with D possibly matching TRBD1 (6 bases). Trimming took 6 bases from V and 8 from J, leaving 16 bases between them. The CDR3 covers 13 residues. In nucleotides, the CDR3 is TGTGCCAGCAGCTGGGACATAACGGCCGGCTACACCTTC. Amino acids: CASSWDITAGYTF.

About this clone itself: Other DNA sequences in the same sample also yield this CDR3. The gene calls are TRBV5-4 and TRBJ1-1; 7 nucleotides line up with TRBD1. V lost 3 bases and J lost 1; bases outside the gene matches: 0. Germline V gene data show CDR1 as SGHNT and CDR2 as YYREEE (reference sequence). There are 13 residues in the CDR3. The CDR3 coding sequence is TGTGCCAGCAGCTGGGACAGGAACACTGAAGCTTTCTTT. Residues: CASSWDRNTEAFF.

V usage is TRBV4-1 and J usage is TRBJ2-1, with 9 bases lining up with TRBD1. The V gene end was trimmed by 2 bases and the J gene end by 3 bases; junction bases not matched to a gene: 5. The CDR3 runs to 16 residues. Germline V gene lookup returns CDR1 MGHRA and CDR2 YSYEKL. CDR3 loop: CASSQTDRGFYNEQFF. DNA for the CDR3: TGCGCCAGCAGCCAAACGGACAGGGGATTCTACAATGAGCAGTTCTTC.

This chain connects TRBV2 to TRBJ1-4; TRBD1 might be the D (6 bases). V lost 7 bases and J 7 bases, leaving 13 bases between the germline ends. Per germline, CDR1 SNHLY and CDR2 FYNNEI. CDR3 size: 13 residues. The CDR3 coding sequence is TGTGCCAGCAACTCCGGCAGGGGTGAAAAACTGTTTTTT. Protein: CASNSGRGEKLFF.

V usage is TRBV19 and J usage is TRBJ2-7; 11 bases line up with TRBD1. The CDR3 covers 15 residues. CDR1 LNHDA and CDR2 SQIVND come from the germline V gene (reference sequence). V shed 3 bases, J shed 10 bases, and the junction held 11 bases outside the gene matches. In nucleotides, the CDR3 is TGTGCCAGTAGTATCGGGACAGGGGGACTAGCCAGACAGTACTTC. Its protein is CASSIGTGGLARQYF.

CDR3 in amino acids: CASSQDLPGTGGIYEQYF. Written as DNA, the CDR3 is TGTGCCAGCAGCCAAGATCTTCCCGGGACAGGGGGCATCTACGAGCAGTACTTC. The V gene is TRBV3-1 (or the pseudogene TRBV3-2), the J gene TRBJ2-7, with 12 bases aligning to TRBD1. Germline CDR1 LGHDT, CDR2 YNNKEL (reference sequence). The CDR3 is 18 residues long. The J segment lost 3 bases and the V segment lost 0 bases, leaving 9 bases of the junction unmatched.

The CDR3 is CASSVEGSDSPLHF. For the CDR3, the DNA is TGTGCCAGCAGCGTAGAGGGGTCGGATTCACCCCTCCACTTT. The gene calls are TRBV9 and TRBJ1-6; D may be TRBD1 (5 bases). CDR3 length: 14 amino acids. The germline V gene has CDR1 SGDLS and CDR2 YYNGEE. V was shortened by 0 bases and J by 8 bases, with 9 bases between the two germline ends. Supplemented by reference TRBV9 and TRBJ1-6, the full variable domain reads DSGVTQTPKHLITATGQRVTLRCSPRSGDLSVYWYQQSLDQGLQFLIQYYNGEERAKGNILERFSAQQFPDLHSELNLSSLELGDSALYFCASSVEGSDSPLHFGNGTRLTVT.

Here the CDR3 reads CASSEIISGEQYF. The CDR3, as DNA: TGTGCCAGCAGTGAGATTATTTCGGGGGAGCAGTACTTC. This chain connects TRBV2 to TRBJ2-7, with D perhaps TRBD2 (5 bases). The CDR3 spans 13 residues. The V and J ends lost 3 bases and 7 bases respectively, with 13 bases between them. Per germline, CDR1 SNHLY and CDR2 FYNNEI. The variable domain in full, with the rest retrieved from reference TRBV2 and TRBJ2-7, is EPEVTQTPSHQVTQMGQEVILRCVPISNHLYFYWYRQILGQKVEFLVSFYNNEISEKSEIFDDQFSVERPDGSNFTLKIRSTKLEDSAMYFCASSEIISGEQYFGPGTRLTVT.

This sequence joins TRBV11-1 and TRBJ2-7, with a tentative D call TRBD1 (6 bases). Germline CDR1 SGHAT, CDR2 FQDESV (reference sequence). Trimming pared 5 bases from V and 4 bases from J, leaving 15 bases between. There are 14 residues in the CDR3. The CDR3 reads CASSRHDQGYEQYF. The CDR3 coding sequence is TGTGCCAGCAGCCGCCATGACCAGGGGTACGAGCAGTACTTC.

The chain couples TRBV24-1 to TRBJ2-2, with TRBD2 matching over 9 bases. Germline V gene lookup returns CDR1 KGHDR and CDR2 SFDVKD. Trimming at V came to 2 bases and at J to 2 bases, leaving 8 bases not matched to a gene. The CDR3 is 18 residues long. The CDR3 nucleotides read TGTGCCACCAGTGATTCCAACCGTAGCGGGGGCAACACCGGGGAGCTGTTTTTT. Translated: CATSDSNRSGGNTGELFF.

Here the CDR3 reads CASSMAPGGGLQETQYF. The CDR3 DNA follows: TGCGCCAGCAGCATGGCTCCAGGCGGGGGACTGCAAGAGACCCAGTACTTC. The V gene is TRBV5-1, the J gene TRBJ2-5, with 7 positions matching TRBD2. The CDR3 runs 17 residues. Germline V CDR1 and CDR2: SGHRS, YFSETQ. Trimming removed 4 bases from V and 2 bases from J; junction bases left unmatched: 14.

The genes are TRBV5-4 and TRBJ1-3; 7 bases fit TRBD1. J was trimmed by 2 bases and V by 3 bases; bases with no gene match: 11. Per the germline V gene, CDR1 is SGHNT and CDR2 is YYREEE (reference sequence). CDR3 size: 17 residues. The CDR3 region has the DNA TGTGCCAGCAGCTCGCCTCAAAAGACAGGGCCTGGAAACACCATATATTTT. Its protein product is CASSSPQKTGPGNTIYF.

This clone has just a few counts. This chain uses TRBV7-6 with TRBJ2-5; D might be TRBD2 (7 bases). Trimming stripped 1 base from V and 5 bases from J, with 17 bases between. The CDR3 covers 16 residues. Germline V gives CDR1 SGHVS, CDR2 FNYEAQ. The CDR3 bases are TGTGCCAGCAGCTTAGATATCGGGGGGCCCAGTGAGACCCAGTACTTC. It yields the protein CASSLDIGGPSETQYF.

The V call is TRBV2, the J call TRBJ1-5; 9 bases are shared with TRBD1. The CDR3 sequence is 15 residues long. V shed 4 bases and J 0 bases; nucleotides not matched to a gene: 1. CDR1 and CDR2 from the germline V gene are SNHLY and FYNNEI. CDR3 amino acids: CASSGTGDSNQPQHF. CDR3 in DNA: TGTGCCAGCAGTGGGACAGGGGATAGCAATCAGCCCCAGCATTTT.

This chain connects TRBV18 to TRBJ1-4, with 8 bases aligning to TRBD1. Germline CDR1 and CDR2: KGHSH and LQKENI. The CDR3 has 17 amino acids. V shed 3 bases, J shed 5 bases, and the junction held 11 bases outside the gene matches. CDR3 region: CASSPFVTGVSNEKLFF. The CDR3 DNA sequence: TGTGCCAGCTCACCCTTTGTGACAGGGGTGTCCAATGAAAAACTGTTTTTT.

The chain is built from TRBV30 and TRBJ1-3, with D maybe TRBD1 (6 bases). The V gene lost 4 bases and the J gene lost 6 bases, with 19 bases spanning the gap. Germline V gene data show CDR1 as GTSNPN and CDR2 as SVGIG (reference sequence). The CDR3 loop spans 15 amino acids. The CDR3 coding sequence is TGTGCCTGGAACATGCCTCGGGGGGCCTTAAACACCATATATTTT. This sequence encodes CAWNMPRGALNTIYF.

This sequence joins TRBV5-1 and TRBJ2-2; the D gene is possibly TRBD1 (6 bases). Per germline, CDR1 SGHRS and CDR2 YFSETQ. This CDR3 is built from 17 residues. V lost 1 base to trimming and J lost 4 bases, with 17 bases between them. The CDR3 sequence: CASSLKGTSKSTGELFF. The DNA for the CDR3 is TGCGCCAGCAGCTTGAAAGGGACAAGTAAAAGCACCGGGGAGCTGTTTTTT.

This chain links TRBV5-1 with TRBJ2-1, with 8 bases fitting TRBD1. V shed 1 base and J 1 base; nucleotides not matched to a gene: 4. The CDR3 totals 16 residues. Germline V gene sequence: CDR1 SGHRS, CDR2 YFSETQ. CDR3 coding DNA: TGCGCCAGCAGCTTGACCGGGACAGGTTCCTACAATGAGCAGTTCTTC. Amino acid sequence: CASSLTGTGSYNEQFF. Based on the CDR3 plus reference TRBV5-1 and TRBJ2-1, the full variable domain is KAGVTQTPRYLIKTRGQQVTLSCSPISGHRSVSWYQQTPGQGLQFLFEYFSETQRNKGNFPGRFSGRQFSNSRSEMNVSTLELGDSALYLCASSLTGTGSYNEQFFGPGTRLTVL.

This clone occurred once. This chain joins TRBV10-3 and TRBJ2-3; D remains ambiguous. The CDR3 is made up of 15 amino acids. Trimming took off 7 bases at V and 0 bases at J, with 14 bases between the two ends. From germline, CDR1 is ENHRY and CDR2 SYGVKD. The CDR3: CAITYEQKSTDTQYF. The CDR3 DNA is TGTGCCATCACATATGAACAGAAGAGCACAGATACGCAGTATTTT.